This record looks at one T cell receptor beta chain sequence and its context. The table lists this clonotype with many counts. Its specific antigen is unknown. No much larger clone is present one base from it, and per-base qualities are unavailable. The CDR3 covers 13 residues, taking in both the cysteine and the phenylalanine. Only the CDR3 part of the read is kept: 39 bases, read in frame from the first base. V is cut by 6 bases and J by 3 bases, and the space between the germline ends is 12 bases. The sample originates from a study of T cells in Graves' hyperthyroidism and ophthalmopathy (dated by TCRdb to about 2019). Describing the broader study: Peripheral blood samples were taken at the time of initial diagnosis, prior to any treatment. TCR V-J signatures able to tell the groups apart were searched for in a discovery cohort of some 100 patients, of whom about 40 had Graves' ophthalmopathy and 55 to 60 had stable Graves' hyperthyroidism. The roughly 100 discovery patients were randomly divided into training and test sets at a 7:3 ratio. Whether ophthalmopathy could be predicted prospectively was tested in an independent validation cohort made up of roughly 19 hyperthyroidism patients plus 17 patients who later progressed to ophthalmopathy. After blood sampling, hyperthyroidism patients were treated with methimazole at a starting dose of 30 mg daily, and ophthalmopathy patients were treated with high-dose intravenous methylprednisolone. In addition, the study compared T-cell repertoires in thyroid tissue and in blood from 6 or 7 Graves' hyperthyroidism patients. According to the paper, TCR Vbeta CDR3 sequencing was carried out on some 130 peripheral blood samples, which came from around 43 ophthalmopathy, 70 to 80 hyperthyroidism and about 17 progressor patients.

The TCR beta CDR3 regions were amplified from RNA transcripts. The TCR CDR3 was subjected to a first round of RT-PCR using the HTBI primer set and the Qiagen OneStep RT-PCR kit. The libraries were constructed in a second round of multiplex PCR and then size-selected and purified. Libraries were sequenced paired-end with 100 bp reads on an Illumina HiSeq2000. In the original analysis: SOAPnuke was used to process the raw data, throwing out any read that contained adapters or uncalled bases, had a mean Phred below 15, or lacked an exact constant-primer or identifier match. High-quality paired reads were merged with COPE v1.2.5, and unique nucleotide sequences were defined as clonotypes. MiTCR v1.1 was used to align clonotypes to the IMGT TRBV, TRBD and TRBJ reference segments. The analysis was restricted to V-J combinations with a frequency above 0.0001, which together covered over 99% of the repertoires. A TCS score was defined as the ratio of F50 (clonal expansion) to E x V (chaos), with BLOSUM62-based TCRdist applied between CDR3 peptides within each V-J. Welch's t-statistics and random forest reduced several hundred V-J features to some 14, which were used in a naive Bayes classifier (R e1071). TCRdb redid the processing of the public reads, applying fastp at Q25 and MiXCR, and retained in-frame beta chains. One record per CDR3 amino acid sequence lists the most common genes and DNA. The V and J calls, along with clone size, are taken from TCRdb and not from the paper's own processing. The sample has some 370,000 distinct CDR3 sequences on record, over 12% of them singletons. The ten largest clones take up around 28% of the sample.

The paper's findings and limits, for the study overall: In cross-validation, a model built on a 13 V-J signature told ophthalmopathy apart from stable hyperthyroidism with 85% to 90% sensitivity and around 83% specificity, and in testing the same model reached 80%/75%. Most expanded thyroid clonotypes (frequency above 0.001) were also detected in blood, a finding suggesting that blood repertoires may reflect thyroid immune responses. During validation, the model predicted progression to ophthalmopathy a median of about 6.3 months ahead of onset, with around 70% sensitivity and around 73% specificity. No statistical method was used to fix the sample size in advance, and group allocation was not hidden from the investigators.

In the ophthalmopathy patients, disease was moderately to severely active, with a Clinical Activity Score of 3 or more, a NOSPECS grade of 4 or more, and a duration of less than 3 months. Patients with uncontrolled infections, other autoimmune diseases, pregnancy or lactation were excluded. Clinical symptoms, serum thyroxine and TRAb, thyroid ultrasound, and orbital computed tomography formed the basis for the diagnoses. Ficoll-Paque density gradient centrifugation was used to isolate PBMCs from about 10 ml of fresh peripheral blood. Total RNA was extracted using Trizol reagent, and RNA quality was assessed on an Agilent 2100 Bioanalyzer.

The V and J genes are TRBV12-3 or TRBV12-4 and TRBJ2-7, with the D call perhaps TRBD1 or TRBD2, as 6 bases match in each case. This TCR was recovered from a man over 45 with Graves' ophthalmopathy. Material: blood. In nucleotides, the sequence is TGTGCCAGCAGGGGGGGCTTAGGCTACGAGCAGTACTTC. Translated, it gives CASRGGLGYEQYF.